This T cell receptor (beta chain) was obtained from a study of OX40 agonist ivuxolimab in advanced cancers. Generated by immunoSEQ multiplex PCR, the TCRdb table keeps only in-frame clones and is missing some. The sample carries 30,000 to 45,000 clones, about three quarters recorded once. The CDR3 totals 14 residues. Trimming cost V 4 bases and J 2 bases; bases outside gene matches: 5. The germline V gene encodes CDR1 SGHNT and CDR2 YYREEE (reference sequence). The gene calls are TRBV5-4 and TRBJ2-5; 7 positions agree with TRBD1. This sequence originates from an adult with an advanced solid tumor such as melanoma, head and neck, liver or kidney cancer. The sequencing used CD4+ or CD8+ T cells sorted from blood, collected in a trial of the OX40 agonist ivuxolimab. The CDR3 sequence: CASSPRTGQETQYF. DNA for the CDR3: TGTGCCAGCAGCCCTCGGACAGGACAAGAGACCCAGTACTTC.